This TCR beta chain was profiled in a study of spatial heterogeneity in lung cancer. Findings and limits, study-wide: For expanded intratumoral alpha and beta TCRs, counts tracked tumor mutation counts. Quantities of ubiquitous and regional expanded TCRs paralleled ubiquitous and regional nonsynonymous mutations, respectively.

The ends were cut back, 0 bases at V and 0 bases at J, with 9 bases in the middle. Germline V gene sequence: CDR1 GTSNPN, CDR2 SVGIG (reference sequence). The CDR3 runs to 14 residues. The time point: sample taken at primary tumor resection. Sequencing was performed on whole RNA extracted from tumor and nontumor lung tissue, or from frozen PBMC, and the material was left unsorted. Using its own MiXCR run on the 5' RACE reads, TCRdb lists one record per CDR3 protein. The sample carries 11,000 to 15,000 distinct CDR3 sequences, 4.7% recorded once. This clonotype was recorded at least ten times. Antigen specificity is unknown.

The sample was lung tumor tissue, taken at surgery. V is TRBV30 and J is TRBJ2-7; D remains unclear. This receptor was identified in a female donor with early-stage non-small cell lung cancer. The CDR3 sequence: CAWSVGLSSYEQYF. The DNA for the CDR3 is TGTGCCTGGAGTGTAGGGCTGAGCTCCTACGAGCAGTACTTC.